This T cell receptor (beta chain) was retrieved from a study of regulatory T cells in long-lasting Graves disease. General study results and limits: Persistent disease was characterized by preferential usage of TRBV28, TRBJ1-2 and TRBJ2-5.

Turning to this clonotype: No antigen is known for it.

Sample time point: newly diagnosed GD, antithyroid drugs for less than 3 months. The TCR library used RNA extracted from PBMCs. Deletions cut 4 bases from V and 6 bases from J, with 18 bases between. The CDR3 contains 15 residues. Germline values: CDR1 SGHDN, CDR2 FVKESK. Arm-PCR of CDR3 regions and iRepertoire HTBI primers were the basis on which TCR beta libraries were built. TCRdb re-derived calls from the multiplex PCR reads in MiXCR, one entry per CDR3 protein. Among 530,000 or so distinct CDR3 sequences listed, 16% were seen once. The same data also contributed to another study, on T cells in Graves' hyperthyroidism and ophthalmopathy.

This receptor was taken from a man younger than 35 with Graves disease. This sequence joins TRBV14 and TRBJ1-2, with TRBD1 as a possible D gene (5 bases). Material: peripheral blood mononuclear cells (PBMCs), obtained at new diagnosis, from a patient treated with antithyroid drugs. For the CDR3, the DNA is TGTGCCAGCAGCCGCAAGGGCGAGGGGTTGAATGGCTACACCTTC. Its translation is CASSRKGEGLNGYTF.